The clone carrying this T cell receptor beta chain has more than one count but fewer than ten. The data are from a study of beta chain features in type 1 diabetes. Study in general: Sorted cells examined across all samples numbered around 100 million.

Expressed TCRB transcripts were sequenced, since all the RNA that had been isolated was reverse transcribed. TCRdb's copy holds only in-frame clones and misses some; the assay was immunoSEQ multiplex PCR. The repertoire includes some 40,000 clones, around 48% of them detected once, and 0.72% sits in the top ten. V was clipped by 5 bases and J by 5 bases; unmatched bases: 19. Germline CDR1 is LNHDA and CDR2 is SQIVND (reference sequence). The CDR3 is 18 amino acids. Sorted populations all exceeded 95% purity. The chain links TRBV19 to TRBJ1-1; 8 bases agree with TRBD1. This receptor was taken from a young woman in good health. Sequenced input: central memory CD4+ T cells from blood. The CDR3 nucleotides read TGTGCCAGTAGTCCTCGAAGGCAGGGGGCTTTATGGGGGACTGAAGCTTTCTTT. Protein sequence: CASSPRRQGALWGTEAFF.